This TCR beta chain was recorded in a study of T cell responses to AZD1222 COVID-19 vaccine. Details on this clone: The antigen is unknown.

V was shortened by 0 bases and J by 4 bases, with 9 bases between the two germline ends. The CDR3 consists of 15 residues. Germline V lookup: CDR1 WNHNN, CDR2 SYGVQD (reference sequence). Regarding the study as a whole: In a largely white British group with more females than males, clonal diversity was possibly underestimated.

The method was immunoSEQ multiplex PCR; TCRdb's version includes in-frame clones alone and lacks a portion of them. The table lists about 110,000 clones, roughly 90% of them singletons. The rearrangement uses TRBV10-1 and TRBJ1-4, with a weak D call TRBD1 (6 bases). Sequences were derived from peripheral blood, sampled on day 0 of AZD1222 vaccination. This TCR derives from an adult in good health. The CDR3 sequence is CASSESTGLNEKLFF. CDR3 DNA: TGCGCCAGCAGTGAGTCGACAGGTCTTAATGAAAAACTGTTTTTT.